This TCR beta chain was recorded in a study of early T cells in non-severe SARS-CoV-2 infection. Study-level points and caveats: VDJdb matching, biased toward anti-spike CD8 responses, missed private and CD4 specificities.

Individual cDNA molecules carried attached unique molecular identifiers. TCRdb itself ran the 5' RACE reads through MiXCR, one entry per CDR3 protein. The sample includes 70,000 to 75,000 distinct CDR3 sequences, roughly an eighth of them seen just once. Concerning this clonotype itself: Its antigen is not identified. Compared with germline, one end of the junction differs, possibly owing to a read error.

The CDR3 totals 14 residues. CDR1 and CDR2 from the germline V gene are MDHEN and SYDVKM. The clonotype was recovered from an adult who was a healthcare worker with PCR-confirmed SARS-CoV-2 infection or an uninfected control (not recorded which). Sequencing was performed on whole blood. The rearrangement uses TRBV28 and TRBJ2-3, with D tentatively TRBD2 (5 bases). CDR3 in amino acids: CPSSFSGKVDTQYF. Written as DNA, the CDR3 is TGTCCCAGCAGTTTCTCGGGGAAGGTAGATACGCAGTATTTT.